This TCR beta chain derives from a study of blood T cells in healthy people across ages. Study-wide context: Through template switching, about one barcoded beta molecule was captured per two T cells, as measured in model experiments.

This clonotype was seen a few times. Donation came from healthy Caucasian individuals in Russia who were aged about 6 to 95. Isolated PBMCs totaled at least 6.5 million in each sample. Combining a sample-barcoded 5' primer with a J-beta primer mix, a second PCR ran for 7 to 11 cycles. Each TCR beta cDNA got a 12-nucleotide random molecular identifier. TCRdb recomputed calls from the 5' RACE reads with MiXCR, one row per CDR3 protein. The sample has roughly 800,000 distinct CDR3 sequences, about 62% seen once. The CDR3 spans 16 residues. Germline lookup yields CDR1 MNHEY and CDR2 SVGAGI. With 6 bases clipped from V and 9 bases from J, the junction kept 15 bases outside the gene matches.

Sequenced sample: blood. The sequence derives from a man aged 30 to 39 in good health. V gene TRBV6-5 combines with J gene TRBJ2-1, with 9 bases identical to TRBD2. In nucleotides, the CDR3 is TGTGCCAGCAGCCCAGACCGGCGGGGGGGCTACGGTGAGCAGTTCTTC. Its protein product is CASSPDRRGGYGEQFF.